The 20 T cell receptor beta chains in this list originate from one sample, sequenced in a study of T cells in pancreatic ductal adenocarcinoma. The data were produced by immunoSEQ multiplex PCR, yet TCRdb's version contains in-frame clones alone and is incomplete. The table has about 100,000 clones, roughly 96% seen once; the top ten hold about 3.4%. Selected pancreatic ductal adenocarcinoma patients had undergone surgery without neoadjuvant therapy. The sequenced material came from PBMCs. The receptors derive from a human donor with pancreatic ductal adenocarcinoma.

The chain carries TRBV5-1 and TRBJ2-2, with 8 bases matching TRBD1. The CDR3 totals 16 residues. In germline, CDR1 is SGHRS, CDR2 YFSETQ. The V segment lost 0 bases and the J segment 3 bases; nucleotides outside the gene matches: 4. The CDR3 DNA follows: TGCGCCAGCAGCTTGGCGGACAGGGCCGACACCGGGGAGCTGTTTTTT. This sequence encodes CASSLADRADTGELFF. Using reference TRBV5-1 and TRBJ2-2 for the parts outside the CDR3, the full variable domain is KAGVTQTPRYLIKTRGQQVTLSCSPISGHRSVSWYQQTPGQGLQFLFEYFSETQRNKGNFPGRFSGRQFSNSRSEMNVSTLELGDSALYLCASSLADRADTGELFFGEGSRLTVL.

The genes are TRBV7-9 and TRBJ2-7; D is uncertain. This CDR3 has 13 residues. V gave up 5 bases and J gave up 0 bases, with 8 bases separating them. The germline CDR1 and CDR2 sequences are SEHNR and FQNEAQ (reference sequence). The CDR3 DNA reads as TGTGCCAGCAGCACATGGCCCTCCTACGAGCAGTACTTC. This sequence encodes CASSTWPSYEQYF.

The CDR3 reads CASSGGSGRPQETQYF. CDR3 coding DNA: TGCGCCAGCAGTGGGGGTAGCGGGAGACCCCAAGAGACCCAGTACTTC. The rearrangement joins TRBV10-1 to TRBJ2-5; 9 positions agree with TRBD2. Germline CDR1 and CDR2: WNHNN and SYGVQD (reference sequence). V was clipped by 4 bases and J by 1 base; unmatched bases: 7. The CDR3 contains 16 residues.

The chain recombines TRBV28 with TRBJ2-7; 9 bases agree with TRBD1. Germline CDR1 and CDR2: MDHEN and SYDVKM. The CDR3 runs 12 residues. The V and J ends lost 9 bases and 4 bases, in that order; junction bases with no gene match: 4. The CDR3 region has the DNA TGTGCCAGTGGGGGGACAGGGTACGAGCAGTACTTC. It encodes CASGGTGYEQYF.

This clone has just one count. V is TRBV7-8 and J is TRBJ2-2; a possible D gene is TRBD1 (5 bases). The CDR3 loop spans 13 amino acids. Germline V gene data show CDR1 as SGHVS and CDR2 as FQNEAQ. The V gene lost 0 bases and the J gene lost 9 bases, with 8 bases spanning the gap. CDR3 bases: TGTGCCAGCAGCTTAGCGGCAGGGTGGGAGCTGTTTTTT. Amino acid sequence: CASSLAAGWELFF.

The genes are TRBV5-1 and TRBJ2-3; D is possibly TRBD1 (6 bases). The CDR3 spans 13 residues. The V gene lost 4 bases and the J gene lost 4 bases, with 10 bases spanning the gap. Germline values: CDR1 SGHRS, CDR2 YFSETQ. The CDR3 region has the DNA TGCGCCAGCAGCACCGACAGGCCAGATACGCAGTATTTT. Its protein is CASSTDRPDTQYF.

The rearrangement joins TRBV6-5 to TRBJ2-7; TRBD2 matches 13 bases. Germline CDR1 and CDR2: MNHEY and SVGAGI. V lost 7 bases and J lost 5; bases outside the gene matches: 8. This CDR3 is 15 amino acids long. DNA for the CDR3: TGTGCCAGCAACTCAATCGGACTAGCGGGAGACGAGCAGTACTTC. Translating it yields CASNSIGLAGDEQYF.

The CDR3 bases are TGCGCCAGCAGCCAAGATCCCCGGAACACCATATATTTT. This sequence encodes CASSQDPRNTIYF. This chain uses TRBV4-3 with TRBJ1-3; D gene uncertain. Germline V CDR1 and CDR2: LGHNA, YSLEER. CDR3 length equals 13 residues. V was trimmed by 0 bases and J by 7 bases, leaving 7 bases between them.

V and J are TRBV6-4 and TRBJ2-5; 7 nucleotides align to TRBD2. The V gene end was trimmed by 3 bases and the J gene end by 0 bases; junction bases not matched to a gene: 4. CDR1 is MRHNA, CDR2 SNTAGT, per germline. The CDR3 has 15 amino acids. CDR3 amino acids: CASSETSANQETQYF. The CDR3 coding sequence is TGTGCCAGCAGTGAAACTAGCGCAAACCAAGAGACCCAGTACTTC.

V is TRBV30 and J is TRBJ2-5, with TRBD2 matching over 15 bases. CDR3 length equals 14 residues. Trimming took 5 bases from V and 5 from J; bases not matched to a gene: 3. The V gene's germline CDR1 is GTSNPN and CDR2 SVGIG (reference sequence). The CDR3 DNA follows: TGTGCCTGGTCCGGGACTAGCGGGGGGGAGACCCAGTACTTC. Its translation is CAWSGTSGGETQYF.

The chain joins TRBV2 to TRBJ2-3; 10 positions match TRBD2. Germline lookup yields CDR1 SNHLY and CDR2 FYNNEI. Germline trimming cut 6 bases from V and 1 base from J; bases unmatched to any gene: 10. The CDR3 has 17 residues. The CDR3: CASSDNIGTSGTDTQYF. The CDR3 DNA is TGTGCCAGCAGCGACAACATCGGGACTAGCGGCACAGATACGCAGTATTTT.

The CDR3 sequence is CASSYMDSSYEQYF. The CDR3 nucleotides are TGTGCCAGCAGTTATATGGACAGCTCCTACGAGCAGTACTTC. This chain uses TRBV6-5 with TRBJ2-7; D might be TRBD1 (6 bases). CDR1 and CDR2 (germline): MNHEY, SVGAGI. The CDR3 has 14 residues. Trimming shortened V by 3 bases and J by 0 bases, and 9 bases separated the two germline ends.

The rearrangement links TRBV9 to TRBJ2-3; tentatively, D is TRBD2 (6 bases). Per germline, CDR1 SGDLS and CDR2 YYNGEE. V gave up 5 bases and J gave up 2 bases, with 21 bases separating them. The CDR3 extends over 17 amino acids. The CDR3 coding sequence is TGTGCCAGCAGTTCCAGGGAGGACTGGAGTGTCACAGATACGCAGTATTTT. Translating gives CASSSREDWSVTDTQYF. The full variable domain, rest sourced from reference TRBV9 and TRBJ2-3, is DSGVTQTPKHLITATGQRVTLRCSPRSGDLSVYWYQQSLDQGLQFLIQYYNGEERAKGNILERFSAQQFPDLHSELNLSSLELGDSALYFCASSSREDWSVTDTQYFGPGTRLTVL.

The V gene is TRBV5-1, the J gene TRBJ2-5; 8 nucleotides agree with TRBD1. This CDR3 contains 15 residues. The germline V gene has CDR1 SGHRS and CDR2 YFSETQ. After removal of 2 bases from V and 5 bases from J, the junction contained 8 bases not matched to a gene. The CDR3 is CASSFGRGQGETQYF. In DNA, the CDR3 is TGCGCCAGCAGCTTTGGCAGGGGGCAAGGGGAGACCCAGTACTTC.

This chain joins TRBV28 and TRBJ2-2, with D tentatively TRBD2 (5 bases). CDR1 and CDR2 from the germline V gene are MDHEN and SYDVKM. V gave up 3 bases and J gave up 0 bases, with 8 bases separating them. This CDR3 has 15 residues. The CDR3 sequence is CASSFPGTNTGELFF. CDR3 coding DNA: TGTGCCAGCAGTTTTCCGGGGACGAACACCGGGGAGCTGTTTTTT.

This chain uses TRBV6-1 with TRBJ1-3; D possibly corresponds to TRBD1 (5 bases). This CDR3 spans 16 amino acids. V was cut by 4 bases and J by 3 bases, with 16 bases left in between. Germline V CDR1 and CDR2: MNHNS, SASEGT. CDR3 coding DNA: TGTGCCAGCAGTGCTCTCAGGCGGGGCAATGGAAACACCATATATTTT. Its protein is CASSALRRGNGNTIYF.

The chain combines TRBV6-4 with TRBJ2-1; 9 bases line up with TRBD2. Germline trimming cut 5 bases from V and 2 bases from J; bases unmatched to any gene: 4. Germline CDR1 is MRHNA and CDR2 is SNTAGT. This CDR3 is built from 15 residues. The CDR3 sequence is CASSKAGGPYNEQFF. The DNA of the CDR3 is TGTGCCAGCAGTAAAGCGGGAGGCCCCTACAATGAGCAGTTCTTC.

This CDR3 is CAWTGLTGETQYF. DNA of the CDR3: TGTGCCTGGACAGGCCTGACGGGGGAGACCCAGTACTTC. This sequence joins TRBV30 and TRBJ2-5, with D possibly TRBD2 on 5 matching bases. From germline, CDR1 is GTSNPN and CDR2 SVGIG (reference sequence). The CDR3 spans 13 residues. V lost 4 bases to trimming and J lost 5 bases, with 14 bases between them.

CDR3 residues: CASSSAASQYF. The CDR3 DNA sequence: TGTGCCAGCAGCTCAGCGGCTAGTCAGTATTTT. V is TRBV11-2 and J is TRBJ2-3, with D perhaps TRBD2 (5 bases). The CDR3 covers 11 residues. The germline V gene encodes CDR1 SGHAT and CDR2 FQNNGV. V gave up 4 bases and J gave up 12 bases, with 11 bases separating them.

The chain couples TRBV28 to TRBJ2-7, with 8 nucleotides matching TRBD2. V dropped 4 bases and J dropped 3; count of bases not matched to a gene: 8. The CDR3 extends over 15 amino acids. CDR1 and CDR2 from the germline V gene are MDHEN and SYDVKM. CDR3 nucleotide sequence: TGTGCCAGCAGTTCTCGCACTAGCGGTCTCTACGAGCAGTACTTC. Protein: CASSSRTSGLYEQYF.